These 2 T cell receptor beta chains share one sample of origin, sequenced in a study of T cell responses to AZD1222 COVID-19 vaccine. The method was immunoSEQ multiplex PCR; TCRdb's version includes in-frame clones alone and lacks a portion of them. There are some 120,000 clones in the sample; about 90% occur only once, and 5.4% lies in the top ten. This sample comprised peripheral blood, obtained on day 0 of AZD1222 vaccination. Receptors were obtained from an adult in good health.

The V gene is TRBV5-4, the J gene TRBJ1-2; 7 positions agree with TRBD1. The CDR3 has 15 amino acids. The ends lost 0 bases at V and 3 bases at J; junction bases unmatched: 5. CDR1 SGHNT and CDR2 YYREEE come from the germline V gene (reference sequence). Here the CDR3 reads CASSLAGTVDYGYTF. CDR3 sequence (DNA): TGTGCCAGCAGCTTGGCCGGGACAGTCGACTATGGCTACACCTTC.

This clone occurred a few times. V usage is TRBV21-1 and J usage is TRBJ1-1. TRBV21-1 is a pseudogene segment. The CDR3 contains 15 residues. The CDR3 DNA reads as TGTGCCAGCGATAGAAAGTCGGTTGGAGACACTGAAGCTTTCTTT. This codes for CASDRKSVGDTEAFF.